The clone carrying this T cell receptor beta chain has a count of ten or more. The authors prepared the TCRbeta library with unique molecular identifiers. TCRdb called the PCR reads again in MiXCR, with one record for every CDR3 protein. The profile covers about 160,000 distinct CDR3 sequences, with 11% appearing a single time and about 13% taken by the ten largest. These data come from a study of T-cell reconstitution after alpha-beta-depleted transplantation in children. The starting material was PBMCs, obtained before TCRalphabeta/CD19-depleted stem cell transplant. The sequence came from a boy between 2 and 15 years old with acute myeloid leukemia, due to receive a stem cell transplant.

Here the CDR3 reads CASSFGGTGANVLTF. The CDR3 DNA reads as TGTGCCAGCAGTTTCGGAGGGACTGGGGCCAACGTCCTGACTTTC. This chain uses TRBV27 with TRBJ2-6; tentatively, D is TRBD2 (6 bases). Trimming took off 3 bases at V and 2 bases at J, with 8 bases between the two ends. This CDR3 has 15 residues. The germline V gene encodes CDR1 MNHEY and CDR2 SMNVEV (reference sequence).